The 22 T cell receptor beta chains reported below all come from one sample, sequenced in a study of radiation and T cells in renal cell carcinoma. Regarding time point: blood 2 weeks post-SBRT. Treatment denoted: 15 Gy SBRT to primary tumor, nephrectomy 4 weeks later. The assay was immunoSEQ multiplex PCR, and TCRdb's table has in-frame clones only and misses some. The sample has tens of thousands of clones; 80% are singletons. This material consisted of blood, taken from a patient whose treatment included radiotherapy and nephrectomy. The receptor set was obtained from an older woman with renal cell carcinoma.

The V call is TRBV11-1, the J call TRBJ2-5; 11 nucleotides align to TRBD1. CDR3 length: 13 residues. The V segment lost 5 bases and the J segment 5 bases; nucleotides outside the gene matches: 1. Germline-derived CDR1 and CDR2 are SGHAT and FQDESV (reference sequence). CDR3 sequence (DNA): TGTGCCAGCAGCCGGGACAGGGGGGAGACCCAGTACTTC. Amino acid sequence: CASSRDRGETQYF.

This clone showed up many times. The gene calls are TRBV6-1 and TRBJ2-1, with a weak D call TRBD1 (5 bases). The CDR3 runs 12 residues. Germline V gene data show CDR1 as MNHNS and CDR2 as SASEGT. V lost 7 bases to trimming and J lost 6 bases, with 10 bases between them. The CDR3 DNA is TGTGCCAGCACCAGCCAGGGCAATGAGCAGTTCTTC. Translation gives CASTSQGNEQFF.

The chain is built from TRBV18 and TRBJ1-4; 10 bases align to TRBD1. The assigned J gene may be wrong: the sequence end matches TRBJ2-2 better. This CDR3 spans 14 amino acids. The germline V gene encodes CDR1 KGHSH and CDR2 LQKENI. CDR3 protein: CASSQRQGAEELFF. CDR3 bases: TGTGCCAGCTCACAACGACAGGGGGCGGAGGAGCTGTTTTTT.

In the case of this clone: Additional DNA sequences in this sample encode the identical CDR3. The rearrangement links TRBV18 to TRBJ2-5; D is undetermined. V lost 0 bases to trimming and J lost 2 bases, with 7 bases between them. Per the germline V gene, CDR1 is KGHSH and CDR2 is LQKENI. The CDR3 spans 14 residues. In nucleotides, the CDR3 is TGTGCCAGCTCACCACCGACGATACAAGAGACCCAGTACTTC. This translates into CASSPPTIQETQYF.

J is TRBJ1-1 and V is TRBV6-1, with TRBD1 identical over 7 bases. Germline values: CDR1 MNHNS, CDR2 SASEGT. The CDR3 spans 13 residues. V lost 7 bases to trimming and J lost 7 bases; unmatched junction nucleotides: 9. CDR3 sequence reads: CASITQGRGEAFF. The CDR3 DNA reads TGTGCCAGCATTACACAGGGGAGGGGTGAAGCTTTCTTT.

This chain connects TRBV5-5 to TRBJ2-7; D unclear. Germline V lookup: CDR1 SGHKS, CDR2 YYEKEE (reference sequence). Trimming pared 0 bases from V and 0 bases from J, leaving 10 bases between. This CDR3 spans 15 amino acids. CDR3 sequence (DNA): TGTGCCAGCAGCTTGGCTCTGGGGTTCTCCTACGAGCAGTACTTC. It is translated as CASSLALGFSYEQYF.

The chain carries TRBV5-6 and TRBJ1-1, with D maybe TRBD1 (5 bases). Trimming removed 4 bases at V and 3 bases at J, with 16 bases between. The V gene's germline CDR1 is SGHDT and CDR2 YYEEEE. This CDR3 contains 15 residues. The CDR3 sequence is CASSPAGAADTEAFF. Written as DNA, the CDR3 is TGTGCCAGCAGCCCGGCTGGGGCTGCGGACACTGAAGCTTTCTTT.

The rearrangement uses TRBV18 and TRBJ2-7, with D perhaps being TRBD1 or TRBD2 (5 bases each). Germline CDR1 and CDR2: KGHSH and LQKENI. CDR3 length: 13 amino acids. V was shortened by 6 bases and J by 6 bases, with 15 bases between the two germline ends. The CDR3: CASSRGPLLEQYF. CDR3 sequence (DNA): TGTGCCAGCTCCCGGGGCCCGCTCCTCGAGCAGTACTTC.

The gene calls are TRBV6-5 and TRBJ1-5, with D uncertain. Germline V gene sequence: CDR1 MNHEY, CDR2 SVGAGI. Trimming took 6 bases from V and 0 from J, leaving 12 bases between them. The CDR3 sequence is 15 residues long. CDR3 sequence: CASRSTGYSNQPQHF. The DNA for the CDR3 is TGTGCCAGCAGATCTACCGGTTATAGCAATCAGCCCCAGCATTTT.

The rearrangement uses TRBV19 and TRBJ1-2; weak D call: TRBD1 (5 bases). Germline CDR1 and CDR2: LNHDA and SQIVND (reference sequence). The CDR3 is 14 residues long. The V and J ends lost 4 bases and 4 bases respectively, with 13 bases between them. This chain's CDR3 is CASSTLRGAYGYTF. For the CDR3, the DNA is TGTGCCAGTAGTACCCTGAGGGGTGCCTATGGCTACACCTTC.

V usage is TRBV4-3 and J usage is TRBJ1-1; D gene ambiguous. The V gene lost 1 base and the J gene lost 5 bases, with 11 bases spanning the gap. The CDR3 is made up of 14 amino acids. CDR1 LGHNA and CDR2 YSLEER come from the germline V gene. The CDR3 DNA follows: TGCGCCAGCAGCCAAGGTGTCTATGGTACTGAAGCTTTCTTT. Its protein product is CASSQGVYGTEAFF.

The chain combines TRBV27 with TRBJ2-7; a weak D match, TRBD1 (6 bases). CDR1 is MNHEY and CDR2 is SMNVEV in the germline V gene (reference sequence). V dropped 2 bases and J dropped 0 bases, with 14 bases sitting between them. There are 16 residues in the CDR3. CDR3 residues: CASSLNPDSHSYEQYF. DNA of the CDR3: TGTGCCAGCAGTTTAAATCCGGACAGTCACTCCTACGAGCAGTACTTC.

V is TRBV27 and J is TRBJ1-1, with D perhaps matching TRBD1 (5 bases). The germline CDR1 and CDR2 sequences are MNHEY and SMNVEV (reference sequence). CDR3 length equals 13 residues. V lost 8 bases to trimming and J lost 3 bases, with 13 bases between them. CDR3 sequence: CASGWGSDTEAFF. CDR3 DNA: TGTGCCAGCGGATGGGGGAGCGACACTGAAGCTTTCTTT.

The V and J genes are TRBV6-5 and TRBJ2-1, with D possibly being TRBD2 (6 bases). Germline V gene data show CDR1 as MNHEY and CDR2 as SVGAGI. V gave up 0 bases and J gave up 10 bases, with 13 bases separating them. CDR3 length: 14 amino acids. The CDR3 DNA follows: TGTGCCAGCAGTTACTCCCCTAGGGAGGACGAGCAGTTCTTC. Its protein is CASSYSPREDEQFF.

The chain employs TRBV2 and TRBJ1-1; D is uncertain. The CDR3 is made up of 13 amino acids. Deletions cut 5 bases from V and 4 bases from J, with 11 bases between. CDR1 and CDR2 (germline): SNHLY, FYNNEI. The CDR3 DNA reads TGTGCCAGCAGTCAAGAGGACGGCACTGAAGCTTTCTTT. Its translation: CASSQEDGTEAFF.

This rearrangement joins TRBV18 to TRBJ2-5; 12 nucleotides align to TRBD2. CDR3 length: 16 residues. V lost 1 base, J lost 5 bases, and 5 bases stayed unmatched. CDR1 KGHSH and CDR2 LQKENI come from the germline V gene. The CDR3 region has the DNA TGTGCCAGCTCACCACGACTAGCGGGAGTTGTTGAGACCCAGTACTTC. It specifies CASSPRLAGVVETQYF. The full variable domain, with the rest looked up from reference TRBV18 and TRBJ2-5, is NAGVMQNPRHLVRRRGQEARLRCSPMKGHSHVYWYRQLPEEGLKFMVYLQKENIIDESGMPKERFSAEFPKEGPSILRIQQVVRGDSAAYFCASSPRLAGVVETQYFGPGTRLLVL.

The chain employs TRBV2 and TRBJ1-1; the D is unclear. Trimming removed 3 bases at V and 3 bases at J, with 8 bases between. CDR1 is SNHLY, CDR2 FYNNEI, per germline. The CDR3 extends over 13 amino acids. Here the CDR3 reads CASSEEEDTEAFF. As DNA, the CDR3 is TGTGCCAGCAGTGAGGAGGAGGACACTGAAGCTTTCTTT.

The genes are TRBV19 and TRBJ1-2, with D uncertain. The CDR3 has 14 amino acids. Trimming stripped 2 bases from V and 5 bases from J, with 12 bases between. Germline V gene sequence: CDR1 LNHDA, CDR2 SQIVND (reference sequence). Here the CDR3 reads CASSISIQSYGYTF. CDR3 DNA sequence: TGTGCCAGTAGTATAAGCATCCAGTCATATGGCTACACCTTC.

The CDR3 bases are TGCGCCAGCAGCCAAGTCTTGCCAGCGGGAGGGCTTAATGAGCAGTTCTTC. Its translation is CASSQVLPAGGLNEQFF. This chain connects TRBV4-3 to TRBJ2-1; 10 bases are a match to TRBD2. Losses at the gene ends were 1 base for V and 7 bases for J; bases not matched to a gene: 10. The CDR3 is made up of 17 amino acids. CDR1 and CDR2 (germline): LGHNA, YSLEER.

The chain employs TRBV5-6 and TRBJ2-5; D gene uncertain. The J call is in doubt because the DNA end fits TRBJ2-7 better. The CDR3 length is 12 residues. Germline V CDR1 and CDR2: SGHDT, YYEEEE. This chain's CDR3 is CASSQGSYEQYF. CDR3 nucleotides: TGTGCCAGCAGCCAAGGATCCTACGAGCAGTACTTC.

V gene TRBV5-1 combines with J gene TRBJ1-2; no definite D call. CDR1 SGHRS and CDR2 YFSETQ come from the germline V gene. This CDR3 is 15 amino acids long. The ends were cut back, 0 bases at V and 1 base at J, with 10 bases in the middle. CDR3 nucleotides: TGCGCCAGCAGCTTGGAAGGTCAGCTTAACTATGGCTACACCTTC. Translating it yields CASSLEGQLNYGYTF.

The chain links TRBV29-1 to TRBJ1-3, with D maybe TRBD1 (6 bases). The CDR3 is 13 amino acids. Looked up from germline, CDR1 is SQVTM and CDR2 is ANQGSEA. Trimming cost V 6 bases and J 1 base, with 10 bases left between them. CDR3 DNA sequence: TGCAGCGTAACAGGGAGGTCTGGAAACACCATATATTTT. Protein: CSVTGRSGNTIYF. Using reference TRBV29-1 and TRBJ1-3 for the parts outside the CDR3, the full variable domain is SAVISQKPSRDICQRGTSLTIQCQVDSQVTMMFWYRQQPGQSLTLIATANQGSEATYESGFVIDKFPISRPNLTFSTLTVSNMSPEDSSIYLCSVTGRSGNTIYFGEGSWLTVV.